This T cell receptor (beta chain) was sequenced during a study of T cells in Graves' hyperthyroidism and ophthalmopathy. This clonotype was detected a few times. Regions amplified from RNA transcripts were the TCR beta CDR3 regions. HTBI primers drove first-round RT-PCR of the TCR CDR3. TCRdb re-called the multiplex PCR reads with MiXCR, one entry per CDR3 protein. The sample lists 360,000 or so distinct CDR3 sequences, approximately 14% occurring once. V was trimmed by 3 bases and J by 8 bases, leaving 10 bases between them. The CDR3 consists of 13 residues. Germline values: CDR1 WNHNN, CDR2 SYGVQD (reference sequence).

Sequenced material: blood. The V call is TRBV10-1, the J call TRBJ2-2; D possibly corresponds to TRBD1 (5 bases). The receptor was derived from a woman aged 55-70 years with Graves' ophthalmopathy. CDR3 protein: CASSDTGPGELFF. The CDR3 DNA reads as TGCGCCAGCAGTGATACAGGTCCGGGGGAGCTGTTTTTT.